This T cell receptor beta chain comes out of a study of read filtering for tumor transcriptome and immune sequencing. Study information: Mean patient age was about 66 years, range about 47 to 85; 16 to 20 male, roughly 14 female.

This CDR3 has 16 amino acids. The V and J ends lost 5 bases and 2 bases, in that order; junction bases with no gene match: 8. From roughly 390 ng of RNA, a library with molecular barcoded alpha/delta and beta/gamma adaptors was made. TCRdb recomputed calls from the reads with MiXCR, one row per CDR3 protein. The sample contains around 130,000 distinct CDR3 sequences, about 13% of which appear only once. The chain carries TRBV12-3 or TRBV12-4 and TRBJ2-5, with 10 bases that match TRBD2. The sequencing sample was made of a population of CD138-negative cells sorted from bone marrow. The clonotype was recovered from a donor aged 40 or older with multiple myeloma. The CDR3 DNA reads as TGTGCCAGCAGTCCACGACTAGCGGGCAATCAAGAGACCCAGTACTTC. It is translated as CASSPRLAGNQETQYF.